The source of this T cell receptor beta chain is a study of T cells after posttransplantation cyclophosphamide. Study outcomes and limitations: Donor-recipient repertoire similarity was low at 1-2 months, rising over year one. After PTCy, TRB diversity resembled that of CNI/methotrexate controls. Skin or GI-infiltrating T cells shared few TRB sequences with blood.

Cells defined as naive were viable CD3+CD4+ or CD3+CD8+ and CCR7+CD45RA+CD45RO-CD95-CD27+CD28+. This related bone marrow graft donor gave peripheral blood on the day of marrow donation. Generated by immunoSEQ multiplex PCR, the TCRdb table keeps only in-frame clones and is missing some. The sample has fewer than 35,000 clones; more than 85% are singletons. This clone appeared once. Its matching antigen is unknown. The CDR3 spans 15 residues. CDR1 and CDR2 from the germline V gene are SGHNT and YYREEE (reference sequence). The V and J ends lost 3 bases and 8 bases respectively, with 20 bases between them.

The V gene is TRBV5-4, the J gene TRBJ1-2; TRBD1 is a possible D gene (5 bases). The receptor's source is a man aged 30-40 years in good health and a related stem cell transplant donor. The source material was naive CD4+ T cells sorted from blood. DNA of the CDR3: TGTGCCAGCAGCTCGCCAGGGACTCCGGATTGGGGCTACACCTTC. As protein: CASSSPGTPDWGYTF.